What follows are 18 T cell receptor beta chains derived from one specimen sequenced in a study of cytomegalovirus exposure and HLA in healthy donors. Primers included in the PCR were 60 Vbeta and 13 Jbeta primers. Only in-frame clones appear in the TCRdb table, and some are missing; sequencing was by immunoSEQ multiplex PCR. The data hold some 150,000 clones, with 80% to 90% observed a single time. The specimen was PBMCs. Receptor source: a woman in her forties or fifties in good health and CMV-seronegative.

The chain carries TRBV18 and TRBJ1-5; 8 bases agree with TRBD1. From germline, CDR1 is KGHSH and CDR2 LQKENI. V lost 1 base to trimming and J lost 6 bases; unmatched junction nucleotides: 5. The CDR3 runs to 15 residues. The CDR3 loop is CASSPQTGVSQPQHF. The DNA for the CDR3 is TGTGCCAGCTCACCACAGACAGGGGTTAGTCAGCCCCAGCATTTT.

The V gene is TRBV5-1, the J gene TRBJ2-6; 12 nucleotides align to TRBD1. The CDR3 covers 17 residues. Germline CDR1 and CDR2: SGHRS and YFSETQ. The trim removed 3 bases at V and 2 bases at J, leaving 3 bases unmatched. The CDR3 spells CASSSGTGGAGANVLTF. CDR3 in DNA: TGCGCCAGCAGCTCCGGGACAGGGGGCGCTGGGGCCAACGTCCTGACTTTC.

The V and J genes are TRBV7-2 and TRBJ2-1; no clear D. Germline loops: CDR1 SGHTA, CDR2 FQGNSA. The CDR3 has 14 residues. V was trimmed by 1 base and J by 5 bases, leaving 9 bases between them. CDR3 nucleotide sequence: TGTGCCAGCAGCTTAGGTCAGAACCACAATGAGCAGTTCTTC. This gives the protein CASSLGQNHNEQFF.

The chain couples TRBV5-1 to TRBJ1-2, with a weak D call TRBD1 (5 bases). Per the germline V gene, CDR1 is SGHRS and CDR2 is YFSETQ. V lost 0 bases, J lost 7 bases, and 13 bases lay in between. This CDR3 comprises 14 residues. CDR3 in amino acids: CASSLVAGNTGYTF. As DNA, the CDR3 is TGCGCCAGCAGCTTGGTAGCAGGGAACACTGGCTACACCTTC.

The chain is built from TRBV11-2 and TRBJ2-5; TRBD2 matches 14 bases. V trimming: 5 bases; J trimming: 5 bases; junction bases outside the gene matches: 10. CDR1 is SGHAT, CDR2 FQNNGV, per germline. This CDR3 region has 17 residues. Here the CDR3 reads CASSPGGTSGSRETQYF. CDR3 nucleotide sequence: TGTGCCAGCAGCCCCGGTGGGACTAGCGGGAGTAGGGAGACCCAGTACTTC.

This rearrangement joins TRBV6-1 to TRBJ1-2; 7 bases match TRBD1. Trimming removed 11 bases from V and 8 bases from J; junction bases left unmatched: 11. This CDR3 is 12 amino acids long. Germline CDR1 reads MNHNS; CDR2 reads SASEGT. Written as DNA, the CDR3 is TGTGCCTACAGAACAGGGGCCGAAGGCTACACCTTC. Translation gives CAYRTGAEGYTF.

V gene TRBV2 combines with J gene TRBJ1-1; no firm D call. V was pared by 4 bases and J by 1 base, with 7 bases between. The germline gives CDR1 SNHLY, CDR2 FYNNEI. The CDR3 has 13 residues. The CDR3, as DNA: TGTGCCAGCAGTGTTGCGAGGAACACTGAAGCTTTCTTT. Translated: CASSVARNTEAFF.

The rearrangement links TRBV6-6 to TRBJ2-7, with 9 bases fitting TRBD1. The V and J ends lost 6 bases and 4 bases, in that order; junction bases with no gene match: 4. From germline, CDR1 is MNHNY and CDR2 SVGAGI (reference sequence). The CDR3 sequence is 13 residues long. CDR3 amino acids: CASRGTGLYEQYF. The CDR3 bases are TGTGCCAGCAGGGGGACAGGGTTGTACGAGCAGTACTTC.

The chain carries TRBV4-2 and TRBJ1-1, with no clear D. V gave up 0 bases and J gave up 7 bases, with 9 bases separating them. The CDR3 is 13 amino acids. The V gene's germline CDR1 is LGHNA and CDR2 YNFKEQ. CDR3 sequence (DNA): TGTGCCAGCAGCCAAGAGAGCGTCGGTGAAGCTTTCTTT. Amino acid sequence: CASSQESVGEAFF.

CDR3 region: CASSLRQGENSPLHF. The CDR3 DNA reads as TGTGCCAGCAGCTTACGGCAGGGGGAGAATTCACCCCTCCACTTT. The V gene is TRBV13, the J gene TRBJ1-6; 7 positions match TRBD1. The length of the CDR3 is 15 residues. V trimming: 2 bases; J trimming: 7 bases; junction bases outside the gene matches: 5. From germline, CDR1 is PRHDT and CDR2 FYEKMQ (reference sequence).

This clone appeared a few times. This chain uses TRBV10-1 with TRBJ2-7, with 7 nucleotides matching TRBD2. Germline CDR1 reads WNHNN; CDR2 reads SYGVQD (reference sequence). CDR3 length: 14 residues. J was trimmed by 1 base and V by 3 bases; bases with no gene match: 3. The CDR3 DNA reads TGCGCCAGCAGTGATGGGGGAGGGTCCTACGAGCAGTACTTC. Translation: CASSDGGGSYEQYF.

V gene TRBV6-6 combines with J gene TRBJ1-2; D is unclear. The length of the CDR3 is 13 residues. Looked up from germline, CDR1 is MNHNY and CDR2 is SVGAGI (reference sequence). V shed 3 bases and J shed 3 bases, with 8 bases lying between them. CDR3 bases: TGTGCCAGCAGTTATAACCGAGACTATGGCTACACCTTC. Residues: CASSYNRDYGYTF.

V usage is TRBV7-8 and J usage is TRBJ1-2; 7 bases align to TRBD1. The J segment lost 2 bases and the V segment lost 5 bases, leaving 5 bases of the junction unmatched. The germline V gene has CDR1 SGHVS and CDR2 FQNEAQ. The CDR3 covers 14 residues. CDR3 sequence (DNA): TGTGCCAGCAGCCGCGACAGGGCAAACTATGGCTACACCTTC. The encoded protein is CASSRDRANYGYTF.

The rearrangement joins TRBV18 to TRBJ1-4; D is unclear. Germline CDR1 and CDR2: KGHSH and LQKENI. This CDR3 region has 13 residues. Deletions cut 4 bases from V and 6 bases from J, with 9 bases between. The CDR3 sequence: CASSLGGDEKLFF. CDR3 bases: TGTGCCAGCTCACTTGGCGGCGATGAAAAACTGTTTTTT.

The sample holds a few counts of this clone. This chain connects TRBV5-1 to TRBJ1-2; 7 bases align to TRBD1. The CDR3 extends over 15 amino acids. The V gene end was trimmed by 7 bases and the J gene end by 0 bases; junction bases not matched to a gene: 9. Germline V gives CDR1 SGHRS, CDR2 YFSETQ. The CDR3 region is CASREQGPANYGYTF. CDR3 nucleotide sequence: TGCGCCAGCCGCGAACAGGGGCCCGCTAACTATGGCTACACCTTC.

The rearrangement joins TRBV11-2 to TRBJ1-5, with D uncertain. The V end lost 0 bases, the J end lost 0 bases, and 12 bases lay between the germline ends. The CDR3 consists of 17 residues. Germline V lookup: CDR1 SGHAT, CDR2 FQNNGV. Here the CDR3 DNA reads TGTGCCAGCAGCTTAGATCTACCGGTCAATAGCAATCAGCCCCAGCATTTT. Protein: CASSLDLPVNSNQPQHF. Variable domain in full (rest from reference TRBV11-2 and TRBJ1-5): EAGVAQSPRYKIIEKRQSVAFWCNPISGHATLYWYQQILGQGPKLLIQFQNNGVVDDSQLPKDRFSAERLKGVDSTLKIQPAKLEDSAVYLCASSLDLPVNSNQPQHFGDGTRLSIL.

The gene calls are TRBV5-6 and TRBJ2-1, with 7 bases aligning to TRBD2. This CDR3 comprises 13 residues. V gave up 2 bases and J gave up 7 bases; unmatched junction bases: 3. Germline V lookup: CDR1 SGHDT, CDR2 YYEEEE. In nucleotides, the CDR3 is TGTGCCAGCAGCTTCTGGACTAGGAATGAGCAGTTCTTC. Protein sequence: CASSFWTRNEQFF. Full variable domain (missing parts from reference TRBV5-6 and TRBJ2-1): DAGVTQSPTHLIKTRGQQVTLRCSPKSGHDTVSWYQQALGQGPQFIFQYYEEEERQRGNFPDRFSGHQFPNYSSELNVNALLLGDSALYLCASSFWTRNEQFFGPGTRLTVL.

This clone was counted a single time. The chain carries TRBV6-1 and TRBJ2-2; tentative D call: TRBD2 (6 bases). The germline V gene encodes CDR1 MNHNS and CDR2 SASEGT. The V end lost 2 bases, the J end lost 6 bases, and 10 bases lay between the germline ends. The CDR3 is 14 amino acids. The CDR3 nucleotides are TGTGCCAGCAGTGAATCGGGGGACCCCGGGGAGCTGTTTTTT. Amino acid sequence: CASSESGDPGELFF.